This T cell receptor (beta chain) was identified during a study of graft-versus-host responses after intestinal transplantation. Study-level information: Multivisceral, liver-intestinal, or isolated intestinal transplants were given to recipients. Once they had received anti-thymocyte globulin induction, all recipients took tacrolimus and steroids for around 3 years.

This clone was recorded once. Its antigen is not known. This table comes from immunoSEQ multiplex PCR, and its TCRdb copy is limited to in-frame clones, with some not included. The table lists 23,000 or so clones, roughly 78% of them singletons, with over 0.75% in the top ten. Germline V lookup: CDR1 KGHSY, CDR2 FQNENV. The ends were cut back, 1 base at V and 4 bases at J, with 7 bases in the middle. The CDR3 is made up of 13 amino acids. General study points: GvH clones surfaced in recipient marrow, some emerging earlier in ileum or blood.

The sequencing here drew on unstimulated CD8+ T cells sorted from spleen or lymph node cells, taken before transplant. The clonotype comes from a human donor who was the organ donor for an intestinal transplant. The chain links TRBV16 to TRBJ1-1; D unclear. This chain's CDR3 is CASSQFPSTEAFF. Written as DNA, the CDR3 is TGTGCCAGCAGCCAATTTCCGAGCACTGAAGCTTTCTTT. Looking up the rest from reference TRBV16 and TRBJ1-1 gives the full variable domain: GEEVAQTPKHLVRGEGQKAKLYCAPIKGHSYVFWYQQVLKNEFKFLISFQNENVFDETGMPKERFSAKCLPNSPCSLEIQATKLEDSAVYFCASSQFPSTEAFFGQGTRLTVV.